This entry is about one T cell receptor beta chain. This clonotype has ten or more counts. There is no known antigen for this receptor. No base quality information exists; no much larger clone differs at one position. Its CDR3 holds 16 amino acids, cysteine through phenylalanine. The read is trimmed to its CDR3 DNA, 48 bases read in frame from base 1. Trimming at the junction amounts to 2 bases on V and 3 bases on J, and the germline ends lie 14 bases apart. The germline V gene encodes CDR1 SGHAT and CDR2 FQNNGV. The data were obtained in a study of T cell repertoires in cytomegalovirus infection (dated by TCRdb to between 2018 and 2021). Describing the broader study: Because public TCR beta signatures pointed to carriage of CMV infection together with the matching HLA type, the HLA type of each donor mattered for the analysis.

This sample was sequenced with an Illumina HiSeq 1500. The public sequencing data were trimmed at Q25 with fastp and processed into clonotypes with MiXCR by TCRdb, which kept only in-frame beta chains. Here each entry gathers all rows of one CDR3 protein and keeps the most common genes and DNA. The sample table contains under 600,000 distinct CDR3 sequences; only one count was recorded for 16% of them. The ten largest make up roughly a quarter of the sample. Paper-wide results and their limitations: The ex vivo response was dominated by HLA-C-restricted CMV-specific TCR beta clonotypes, and the single most frequent clonotype in two of eight donors was supplied by these HLA-C-restricted clonotypes. Cumulative frequency of public TCR beta family members discriminated carriers of CMV infection plus the relevant HLA type in this cohort and an independent approximately 350-donor cohort.

The sequence is built from TRBV11-2 and TRBJ1-5; possibly the D gene is TRBD1, per 5 matching bases. The TCR comes from a human donor in good health (CMV status not recorded). Some clones in this sample may be carry-over from other donors' samples. The sequenced sample consisted of CD8+ T cells from PBMCs. The CDR3 corresponds to CASSLSGAGTNQPQHF. The DNA reads as follows: TGTGCCAGCAGCTTATCAGGTGCGGGGACCAATCAGCCCCAGCATTTT. Here the CDR3 is joined to the reference TRBV11-2 and TRBJ1-5 genes, and the full variable domain is: EAGVAQSPRYKIIEKRQSVAFWCNPISGHATLYWYQQILGQGPKLLIQFQNNGVVDDSQLPKDRFSAERLKGVDSTLKIQPAKLEDSAVYLCASSLSGAGTNQPQHFGDGTRLSIL.